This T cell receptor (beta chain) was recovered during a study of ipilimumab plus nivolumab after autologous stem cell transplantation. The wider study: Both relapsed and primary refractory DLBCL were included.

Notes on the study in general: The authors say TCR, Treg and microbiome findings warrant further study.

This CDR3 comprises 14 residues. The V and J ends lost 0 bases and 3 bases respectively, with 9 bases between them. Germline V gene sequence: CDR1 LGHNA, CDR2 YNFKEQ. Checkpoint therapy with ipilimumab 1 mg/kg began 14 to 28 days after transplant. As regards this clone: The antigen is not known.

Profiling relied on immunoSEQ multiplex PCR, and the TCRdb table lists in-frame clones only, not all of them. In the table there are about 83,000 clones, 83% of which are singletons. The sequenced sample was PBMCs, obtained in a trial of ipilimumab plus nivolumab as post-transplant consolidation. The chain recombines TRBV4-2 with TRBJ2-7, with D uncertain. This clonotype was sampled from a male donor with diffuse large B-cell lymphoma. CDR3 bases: TGTGCCAGCAGCCAAGATGTCAACCTCTACGAGCAGTACTTC. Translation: CASSQDVNLYEQYF.